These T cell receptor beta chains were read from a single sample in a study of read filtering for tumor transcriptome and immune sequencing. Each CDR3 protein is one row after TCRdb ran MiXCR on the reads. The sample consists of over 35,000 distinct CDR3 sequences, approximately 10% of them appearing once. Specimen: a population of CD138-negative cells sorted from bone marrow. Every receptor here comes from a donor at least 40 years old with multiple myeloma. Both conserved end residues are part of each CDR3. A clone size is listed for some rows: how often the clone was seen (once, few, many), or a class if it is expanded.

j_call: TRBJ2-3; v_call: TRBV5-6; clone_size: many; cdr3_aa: CASSSTRDEADTQYF
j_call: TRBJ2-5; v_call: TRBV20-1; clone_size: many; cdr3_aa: CSASPGQGLTQYF
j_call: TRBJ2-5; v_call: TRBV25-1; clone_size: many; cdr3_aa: CASSESVGAGSSGLGETQYF
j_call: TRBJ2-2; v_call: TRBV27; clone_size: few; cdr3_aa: CASSSWTGVDTGELFF
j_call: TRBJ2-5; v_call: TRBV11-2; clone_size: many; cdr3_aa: CASSWSGETQYF
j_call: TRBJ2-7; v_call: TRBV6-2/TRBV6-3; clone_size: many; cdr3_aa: CASRAVGASYEQYF
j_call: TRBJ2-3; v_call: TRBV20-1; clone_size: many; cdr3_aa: CSAPTGADTQYF
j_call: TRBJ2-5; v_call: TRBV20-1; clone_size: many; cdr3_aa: CSATREETQYF
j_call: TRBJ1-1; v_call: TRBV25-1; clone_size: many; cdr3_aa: CASTTTGTEAFF
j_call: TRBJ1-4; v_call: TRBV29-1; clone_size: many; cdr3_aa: CSVEDEDEKLFF
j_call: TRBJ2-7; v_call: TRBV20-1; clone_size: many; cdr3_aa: CSGRTGWDEQYF
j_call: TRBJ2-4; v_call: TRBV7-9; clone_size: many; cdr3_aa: CASSRAGFWTSGGASSKNIQYF
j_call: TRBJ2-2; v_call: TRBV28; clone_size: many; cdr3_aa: CASNRIRGGGTGELFF
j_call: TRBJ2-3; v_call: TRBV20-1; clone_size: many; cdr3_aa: CGLAGGPDTQYF
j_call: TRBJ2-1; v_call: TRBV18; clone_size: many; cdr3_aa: CASSQTAYNEQFF
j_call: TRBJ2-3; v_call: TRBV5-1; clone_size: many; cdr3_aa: CASSLGRGAGTDTQYF
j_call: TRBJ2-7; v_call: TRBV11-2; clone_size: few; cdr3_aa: CASSPSPATLENQYF
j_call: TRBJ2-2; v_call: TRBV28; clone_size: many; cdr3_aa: CASRGTGELFF
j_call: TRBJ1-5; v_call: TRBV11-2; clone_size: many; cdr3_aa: CASSLNHPGPQHF
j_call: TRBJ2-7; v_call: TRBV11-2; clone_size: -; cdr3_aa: CASSLTSVSYEQYF
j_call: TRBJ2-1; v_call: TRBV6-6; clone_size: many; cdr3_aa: CASSYSLDRGGNEQFF
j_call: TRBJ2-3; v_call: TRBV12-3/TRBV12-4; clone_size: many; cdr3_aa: CASRTGEGSDTQYF
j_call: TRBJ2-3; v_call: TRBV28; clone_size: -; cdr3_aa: CASEDPSTDTQYF
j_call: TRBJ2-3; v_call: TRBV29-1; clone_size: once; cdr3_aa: CSVGGGATDTQYF
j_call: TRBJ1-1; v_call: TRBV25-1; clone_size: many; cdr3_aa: CASTPGGFNTEAFF
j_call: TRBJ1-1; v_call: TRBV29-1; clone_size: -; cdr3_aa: CSVDFGGNTEAFF
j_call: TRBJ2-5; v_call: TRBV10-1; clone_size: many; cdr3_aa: CASSGEQETQYF
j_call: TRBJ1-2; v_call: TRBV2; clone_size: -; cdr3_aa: CASSTGTGDIGYGYTF
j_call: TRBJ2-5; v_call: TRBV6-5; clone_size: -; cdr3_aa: CASSSVGAGKTQYF
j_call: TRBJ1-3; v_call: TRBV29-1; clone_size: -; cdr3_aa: CSVEVRDRGKVGSGNTIYF
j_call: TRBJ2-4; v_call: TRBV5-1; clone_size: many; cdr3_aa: CASTPVPGLAKNIQYF
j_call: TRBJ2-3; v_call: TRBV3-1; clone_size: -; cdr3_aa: CASSQGTSGLDTQYF
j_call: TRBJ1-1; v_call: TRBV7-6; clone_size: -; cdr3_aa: CASIKAVGGTEAFF
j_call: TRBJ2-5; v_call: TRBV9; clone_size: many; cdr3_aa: CASSVGPSLGQETQYF
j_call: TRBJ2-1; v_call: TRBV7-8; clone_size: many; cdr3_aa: CASPNPASGENEQFF
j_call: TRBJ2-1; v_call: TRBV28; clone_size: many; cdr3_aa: CASSLTSGPYNEQFF
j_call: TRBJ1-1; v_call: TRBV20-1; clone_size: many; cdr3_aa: CSARVRAAGTEAFF
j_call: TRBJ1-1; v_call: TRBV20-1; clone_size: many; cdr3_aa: CSATPTREVRESYDTEAFF
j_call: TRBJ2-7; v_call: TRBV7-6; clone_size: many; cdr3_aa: CASSLESGTYEQYF
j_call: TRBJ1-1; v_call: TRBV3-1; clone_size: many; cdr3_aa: CASSQEGRTEAFF